These 3 T cell receptor beta chains share one sample of origin, sequenced in a study of blood T cells in healthy people across ages. A J-beta primer mix and a sample-barcoded 5' primer were used in a second PCR of roughly 7 to 12 cycles. Each CDR3 protein is one row after TCRdb ran MiXCR on the 5' RACE reads. This table holds about 640,000 distinct CDR3 sequences, 58% found once. Material: blood. All receptors come from a man aged 60-69 years in good health.

CDR3 amino acids: CASSLVGGGATDTQYF. The CDR3 DNA sequence: TGCGCCAGCAGCTTGGTTGGCGGGGGGGCGACAGATACGCAGTATTTT. V is TRBV5-1 and J is TRBJ2-3; 9 bases line up with TRBD2. The CDR3 is 16 amino acids. Trimming at V came to 0 bases and at J to 3 bases, leaving 5 bases not matched to a gene. CDR1 is SGHRS and CDR2 is YFSETQ in the germline V gene.

The chain has TRBV5-1 and TRBJ2-7; TRBD2 matches at 12 bases. The J call may be incorrect, as the DNA end agrees better with TRBJ2-5. CDR1 and CDR2 (germline): SGHRS, YFSETQ. This CDR3 has 16 residues. The CDR3 protein is CASSLALAGGMETQYF. CDR3 bases: TGCGCCAGCAGCTTGGCTCTAGCGGGGGGGATGGAGACCCAGTACTTC.

CDR3 amino acids: CASSQGVGTSTDTQYF. The CDR3 DNA reads TGCGCCAGCAGCCAAGGGGTAGGGACCAGCACAGATACGCAGTATTTT. The chain joins TRBV4-1 to TRBJ2-3; D possibly matches TRBD1 or TRBD2 (5 bases each). The V gene lost 1 base and the J gene lost 0 bases, with 11 bases spanning the gap. The V gene's germline CDR1 is MGHRA and CDR2 YSYEKL. The CDR3 length is 16 residues.